The clone carrying this T cell receptor beta chain was observed a handful of times. Its antigen remains unknown. TCRdb itself ran the reads through MiXCR, one entry per CDR3 protein. The data show 700,000 to 850,000 distinct CDR3 sequences, approximately 32% seen once. CDR1 and CDR2 from the germline V gene are MDHEN and SYDVKM. V was pared by 5 bases and J by 9 bases, with 22 bases between. The CDR3 is 16 amino acids. The sample comes from a study of T cell repertoires in cytomegalovirus infection. The chain uses TRBV28 and TRBJ1-4; D is unclear. The clonotype was recovered from a human donor in good health (CMV status not recorded). Some clones in this sample may be carry-over from other donors' samples. The sequences come from cultured CD8+ T cells from PBMCs, collected from culture after CMV antigen stimulation. CDR3 bases: TGTGCCAGCAGTCCCCTGGACGAGAGACCCTTCAAAAAACTGTTTTTT. Protein sequence: CASSPLDERPFKKLFF. The variable domain in full, completed from reference TRBV28 and TRBJ1-4, reads DVKVTQSSRYLVKRTGEKVFLECVQDMDHENMFWYRQDPGLGLRLIYFSYDVKMKEKGDIPEGYSVSREKKERFSLILESASTNQTSMYLCASSPLDERPFKKLFFGSGTQLSVL.